Following are 3 T cell receptor beta chains from one sample sequenced in a study of cytomegalovirus exposure and HLA in healthy donors. Both 60 Vbeta primers and 13 Jbeta primers went into the PCR. Sequencing used immunoSEQ multiplex PCR; TCRdb keeps in-frame clones, though not all of them. The sample lists around 130,000 clones; approximately 84% were seen once. Sequenced: PBMCs. These TCRs come from a woman aged 40 to 50 in good health and CMV-seronegative.

This rearrangement joins TRBV29-1 to TRBJ2-5; possible D gene TRBD2, 5 bases. Judging by the DNA end, TRBJ2-7 fits better; the J call may be wrong. CDR1 and CDR2 from the germline V gene are SQVTM and ANQGSEA. The CDR3 loop spans 12 amino acids. DNA of the CDR3: TGCAGCGTTGAAGAGGCGGGCTACGAGCAGTACTTC. It encodes CSVEEAGYEQYF.

The J gene is TRBJ1-1, the V gene TRBV5-1; 9 bases line up with TRBD1. Germline V gives CDR1 SGHRS, CDR2 YFSETQ. V shed 7 bases, J shed 4 bases, and the junction held 2 bases outside the gene matches. CDR3 length equals 12 residues. CDR3 in DNA: TGCGCCAGCGGACAGGGGAGCACTGAAGCTTTCTTT. It encodes CASGQGSTEAFF.

The gene calls are TRBV14 and TRBJ2-7; D possibly corresponds to TRBD2 (6 bases). The germline V gene encodes CDR1 SGHDN and CDR2 FVKESK. This CDR3 is 13 amino acids long. V lost 3 bases, J lost 1 base, and 7 bases lay in between. The CDR3 protein is CASSHGGSYEQYF. As DNA, the CDR3 is TGTGCCAGCAGCCACGGGGGATCCTACGAGCAGTACTTC.